This TCR beta chain was sequenced in a study of shared clonotypes between healthy human individuals. The length of the CDR3 is 14 residues. The germline V gene has CDR1 MDHEN and CDR2 SYDVKM. Trimming removed 3 bases at V and 4 bases at J, with 12 bases between. On sorted subsets, replicate PCRs used roughly 220 ng DNA, or 30,000 or so T cell genomes. Libraries were prepared by immunoSEQ multiplex PCR; TCRdb keeps only in-frame clonotypes and omits some of them. The sample has approximately 2.1 million clones; just over 90% are singletons. Whole-study findings and limits: The naive CD4 repertoires of a handful of donors were compared, and approximately 4.5% of clonotypes were shared.

For this clone: Antigen: not known.

The receptor comes from a man between 18 and 35 years old in good health. Some clones in this sample may be carry-over from other donors' samples. This chain uses TRBV28 with TRBJ1-2; D is undetermined. Sequenced sample: naive CD4+ T cells from PBMCs. Subset noted: CD45RA+ positively selected. CDR3 region: CASSFRAIRYGYTF. Written as DNA, the CDR3 is TGTGCCAGCAGTTTCCGGGCCATCCGCTATGGCTACACCTTC.